A selection of T cell receptor beta chains follows, all from one sample in a study of blood T cells in healthy people across ages. TCRdb processed the 5' RACE reads anew with MiXCR; each CDR3 protein has one entry. This sample has 870,000 or so distinct CDR3 sequences; under 35% occur once, and the top ten carry roughly a sixth. The sample taken for sequencing was blood. The origin of the receptors is a woman over 75 in good health. Both conserved end residues are part of each CDR3.

j_call v_call cdr3_aa
TRBJ2-5 TRBV7-2 CASSFTGFSETQYF
TRBJ2-1 TRBV20-1 CSARDTWGGTLNEQFF
TRBJ2-5 TRBV6-2/TRBV6-3 CASRSPSLAGFQETQYF
TRBJ2-7 TRBV10-3 CAISEARGYEQYF
TRBJ2-6 TRBV11-2 CASRSTGAGADVLTF
TRBJ2-2 TRBV7-8 CASRYGGAGDGELFF
. TRBV5-1 CASSLPGGKETQYF
TRBJ1-6 TRBV20-1 CSARGDLGYSPLHF
TRBJ1-6 TRBV14 CASSYTGRVRSPLHF
TRBJ2-1 TRBV4-3 CASSPLAGAFNEQFF
TRBJ2-1 TRBV4-2 CASSQEGRGRWNEQFF
TRBJ2-7 TRBV7-2 CASSEGRGGQNEQYF
TRBJ2-5 TRBV4-3 CASSQGPGGSRETQYF
TRBJ2-2 TRBV5-1 CASNSKGGTGELFF
TRBJ2-5 TRBV7-2 CASSRRDRGEETQYF
TRBJ1-4 TRBV18 CASSSDGAYEKLFF
TRBJ1-1 TRBV6-5 CASSLNDRGTEAFF
TRBJ1-2 TRBV10-3 CAISDGQKNYGYTF
TRBJ2-3 TRBV7-9 CASSLSSGGLTDTQYF
TRBJ2-6 TRBV2 CASTRDTGANVLTF
TRBJ1-6 TRBV20-1 CSARDQGANSPLHF
TRBJ2-7 TRBV11-2 CASSRTTSGITYEQYF
TRBJ2-5 TRBV5-1 CASTKGQSQETQYF
TRBJ2-2 TRBV5-5 CASSLGAAGMDTGELFF
TRBJ1-5 TRBV2 CASSALDRVVHRHF
TRBJ2-1 TRBV19 CASSISETGLAGYNEQFF
TRBJ2-1 TRBV11-2 CASSFPASGKGEGQFF
TRBJ2-5 TRBV24-1 CATSGLSDTDEQYF
TRBJ2-3 TRBV11-3 CASSSPLDLRDTRYF
TRBJ1-2 TRBV24-1 CATSDFGNYGYTF
. TRBV7-2 CASSLGIDYEQYF
TRBJ2-1 TRBV20-1 CSARILAGGYSYNEQFF
TRBJ1-2 TRBV4-2 CASSPATGGGGYTF
TRBJ1-6 TRBV20-1 CSARGGGLYSPPHF
TRBJ2-3 TRBV6-2/TRBV6-3 CASSSQTDLTDTQYF
TRBJ2-5 TRBV7-2 CANSLSPYTSNQETQYF
TRBJ1-5 TRBV20-1 CSAPRGVTRPQHF
TRBJ2-2 TRBV7-2 CASSLAWPLNTGELFF
TRBJ1-1 TRBV30 CAWDYRDSENTEAFF
TRBJ2-5 TRBV3-1 CASSQRDRVAQYF
TRBJ1-4 TRBV7-9 CASSKGANEKLFF
TRBJ1-1 TRBV12-3/TRBV12-4 CASSLGAGEVFF
TRBJ1-1 TRBV7-2 CASSTYQNTEAFF
TRBJ2-4 TRBV7-2 CASSKSGGAAKNIQYF
TRBJ2-7 TRBV11-3 CASSSGRDYEQYF
TRBJ2-5 TRBV7-2 CASRRPGQGSLETQYF
TRBJ2-3 TRBV5-1 CASILGGGASTDTQYF
TRBJ1-1 TRBV7-9 CASSPQVMNTEAFF
TRBJ2-3 TRBV30 CAWSEATDTQYF
TRBJ2-7 TRBV18 CASSGTSGGSSYEQYF
TRBJ1-6 TRBV27 CASSSTGGAYSYNSPLHF
TRBJ2-7 TRBV18 CASSRGGNTEQYF
TRBJ1-6 TRBV7-9 CASSLDTENSPLHF
TRBJ2-3 TRBV20-1 CSARPRHTQYF
TRBJ2-3 TRBV18 CASSPTSGGANTQYF